This is a list of T cell receptor beta chains from one sample in a study of shared clonotypes between healthy human individuals. Some clones are missing from TCRdb's copy, which holds only in-frame ones; the method was immunoSEQ multiplex PCR. The profile shows under 2,500,000 clones, more than 90% of them singletons. The sequencing sample was made of naive CD4+ T cells sorted from blood. The receptors here all came from a man aged 18 to 30 in good health. Each CDR3 is given with its conserved first and last residue. The D gene is left open where the match is weak. Clone size is given for some rows only: seen once, a few or many times, or a class if the clone is expanded.

D: NA; J: TRBJ1-6; V: TRBV2; size: NA; length: 13; DNA: TGTGCCAGCAGTGAATGGGGGAATTCACCCCTCCACTTT; CDR3: CASSEWGNSPLHF
D: NA; J: TRBJ1-2; V: TRBV4-1; size: once; length: 13; DNA: TGCGCCAGCAGCCAAGATTCGCGGGATGGCTACACCTTC; CDR3: CASSQDSRDGYTF
D: TRBD1; J: TRBJ2-7; V: TRBV5-1; size: NA; length: 14; DNA: TGCGCCAGCAGGTACGGGACAGGGACCTACGAGCAGTACTTC; CDR3: CASRYGTGTYEQYF
D: NA; J: TRBJ1-5; V: TRBV9; size: NA; length: 14; DNA: TGTGCCAGCAGCGCCGGACATTACAATCAGCCCCAGCATTTT; CDR3: CASSAGHYNQPQHF
D: NA; J: TRBJ2-5; V: TRBV7-3; size: NA; length: 13; DNA: TGTGCCAGCAGCTTAGGGATAGGGGAGACCCAGTACTTC; CDR3: CASSLGIGETQYF
D: NA; J: TRBJ2-7; V: TRBV30; size: NA; length: 15; DNA: TGTGCCTGGAGTGTTGGGATGGGAGGTAGCTACGAGCAGTACTTC; CDR3: CAWSVGMGGSYEQYF
D: TRBD2; J: TRBJ2-5; V: TRBV19; size: NA; length: 13; DNA: TGTGCCAGTAGTGTGGGACTAAAAGAGACCCAGTACTTC; CDR3: CASSVGLKETQYF
D: TRBD2; J: TRBJ2-7; V: TRBV30; size: NA; length: 13; DNA: TGTGCCCGAGGGACTAGCGGGACCCACGAGCAGTACTTC; CDR3: CARGTSGTHEQYF
D: NA; J: TRBJ1-6; V: TRBV5-1; size: NA; length: 17; DNA: TGCGCCAGCAGCTTGGTGAATGGACAGAGCTCGCCCTCACCCCTCCACTTT; CDR3: CASSLVNGQSSPSPLHF
D: TRBD2; J: TRBJ2-3; V: TRBV4-1; size: NA; length: 16; DNA: TGCGCCAGCAGCCAAGAGGCGGGGGGCTCCCCAGATACGCAGTATTTT; CDR3: CASSQEAGGSPDTQYF
D: NA; J: TRBJ2-3; V: TRBV10-3; size: NA; length: 13; DNA: TGTGCCATCAGCCAGGGGGGGGCAGATACGCAGTATTTT; CDR3: CAISQGGADTQYF
D: TRBD1; J: TRBJ1-6; V: TRBV5-1; size: NA; length: 14; DNA: TGCGCCAGCAGACCGGGACAGGTTGATTCACCCCTCCACTTT; CDR3: CASRPGQVDSPLHF
D: NA; J: TRBJ2-3; V: TRBV6-6; size: NA; length: 14; DNA: TGTGCCAGCAGTTACGGGGGGACGAAAGATACGCAGTATTTT; CDR3: CASSYGGTKDTQYF
D: TRBD2; J: TRBJ2-1; V: TRBV11-2; size: NA; length: 13; DNA: TGTGCCAGCAGCCAAATACAAGCGGGAGCAGCGTTCTTC; CDR3: CASSQIQAGAAFF
D: NA; J: TRBJ2-3; V: TRBV9; size: NA; length: 15; DNA: TGTGCCAGCAGCGCTCGGACAGCCCACACAGATACGCAGTATTTT; CDR3: CASSARTAHTDTQYF
D: TRBD1; J: TRBJ2-7; V: TRBV11-2; size: few; length: 14; DNA: TGTGCCAGCAGCCGGGGACAGGTTTCCTACGAGCAGTACTTC; CDR3: CASSRGQVSYEQYF
D: NA; J: TRBJ2-2; V: TRBV27; size: NA; length: 13; DNA: TGTGCCAGCAGACTGGCGAACACCGGGGAGCTGTTTTTT; CDR3: CASRLANTGELFF
D: NA; J: TRBJ1-3; V: TRBV19; size: NA; length: 14; DNA: TGTGCCAGTAGTATCGGGACGGCTGGAAACACCATATATTTT; CDR3: CASSIGTAGNTIYF
D: NA; J: TRBJ2-5; V: TRBV18; size: NA; length: 14; DNA: TGTGCCAGCTCACCACTTGGGCAGGGAGAGACCCAGTACTTC; CDR3: CASSPLGQGETQYF
D: NA; J: TRBJ2-5; V: TRBV5-6; size: NA; length: 12; DNA: TGTGCCAGCAGCCTTACGGGGGAGACCCAGTACTTC; CDR3: CASSLTGETQYF
D: NA; J: TRBJ1-5; V: TRBV19; size: NA; length: 16; DNA: TGTGCCAGTAGTAGGGCAGGGCCTAGTCGGAATCAGCCCCAGCATTTT; CDR3: CASSRAGPSRNQPQHF
D: NA; J: TRBJ2-7; V: TRBV6-6; size: NA; length: 14; DNA: TGTGCCAGCAGTTACACCCAGGGTGTCGACGAGCAGTACTTC; CDR3: CASSYTQGVDEQYF
D: TRBD2; J: TRBJ2-5; V: TRBV14; size: NA; length: 15; DNA: TGTGCCAGCAGCCATAGACTAGCGGAGGGGGAGACCCAGTACTTC; CDR3: CASSHRLAEGETQYF
D: TRBD1; J: TRBJ1-2; V: TRBV11-2; size: NA; length: 15; DNA: TGTGCCAGCAGTCTAGGCGGGACAGCTAACTATGGCTACACCTTC; CDR3: CASSLGGTANYGYTF
D: NA; J: TRBJ1-6; V: TRBV6-1; size: NA; length: 13; DNA: TGTGCCAGCACCGGCACCCTAAGTTCACCCCTCCACTTT; CDR3: CASTGTLSSPLHF
D: NA; J: TRBJ1-1; V: TRBV6-6; size: NA; length: 15; DNA: TGTGCCAGCACCAACCGAGGCGCAGGGGTCCCTGAAGCTTTCTTT; CDR3: CASTNRGAGVPEAFF
D: TRBD2; J: TRBJ2-2; V: TRBV18; size: NA; length: 19; DNA: TGTGCCAGCTCACGCCTCGAGGGACTAGCGGGGGCGAACACCGGGGAGCTGTTTTTT; CDR3: CASSRLEGLAGANTGELFF
D: TRBD1; J: TRBJ1-2; V: TRBV6-5; size: NA; length: 14; DNA: TGTGCCAGCAGTTACCGACAGGGCCAGGCTGGCTACACCTTC; CDR3: CASSYRQGQAGYTF
D: TRBD2; J: TRBJ2-1; V: TRBV7-7; size: NA; length: 16; DNA: TGTGCTAGCAGCTTAGCCCCAGCGGGGGGATTTAATGAGCAGTTCTTC; CDR3: CASSLAPAGGFNEQFF
D: TRBD1; J: TRBJ1-1; V: TRBV18; size: NA; length: 13; DNA: TGTGCCAGCTCACCCCCAGGGACAGGGGAAGCTTTCTTT; CDR3: CASSPPGTGEAFF
D: TRBD1; J: TRBJ1-2; V: TRBV7-9; size: NA; length: 12; DNA: TGTGCCAGCAGTTCGACAGGGGATGGCTACACCTTC; CDR3: CASSSTGDGYTF
D: NA; J: TRBJ2-6; V: TRBV30; size: NA; length: 13; DNA: TGTGCCTGGAGTGAGGTAGGACCGAACGTCCTGACTTTC; CDR3: CAWSEVGPNVLTF
D: TRBD2; J: TRBJ2-7; V: TRBV6-5; size: NA; length: 16; DNA: TGTGCCAGCAGTTACACCCGGACTAGCGCCTCCTACGAGCAGTACTTC; CDR3: CASSYTRTSASYEQYF
D: NA; J: TRBJ2-5; V: TRBV5-4; size: NA; length: 14; DNA: TGTGCCAGCAGCCCTCGGACGGGAAAAGAGACCCAGTACTTC; CDR3: CASSPRTGKETQYF
D: TRBD1; J: TRBJ1-6; V: TRBV10-3; size: NA; length: 15; DNA: TGTGCCACCCTACCCGGACAGGGAGATAATTCACCCCTCCACTTT; CDR3: CATLPGQGDNSPLHF
D: TRBD2; J: TRBJ2-3; V: TRBV10-3; size: NA; length: 14; DNA: TGTGCCACCCGGGGTAGCGGGAGACCGGATACGCAGTATTTT; CDR3: CATRGSGRPDTQYF
D: TRBD2; J: TRBJ2-7; V: TRBV10-3; size: NA; length: 17; DNA: TGTGCCACCGAGGCTAGCGGGGGGACAGCGGTGTCCTACGAGCAGTACTTC; CDR3: CATEASGGTAVSYEQYF
D: TRBD1; J: TRBJ2-3; V: TRBV2; size: NA; length: 14; DNA: TGTGCCAGCAGCGCGGGACAGGGGGCAGATACGCAGTATTTT; CDR3: CASSAGQGADTQYF
D: TRBD1; J: TRBJ1-3; V: TRBV7-2; size: NA; length: 13; DNA: TGTGCCAGCAGCTTAAACAGGGGTGACACCATATATTTT; CDR3: CASSLNRGDTIYF
D: NA; J: TRBJ1-1; V: TRBV5-1; size: NA; length: 15; DNA: TGCGCCAGCAGAGCTTGGTCGATATTAGGCACTGAAGCTTTCTTT; CDR3: CASRAWSILGTEAFF
D: NA; J: TRBJ1-5; V: TRBV29-1; size: once; length: 13; DNA: TGCAGCGCCACCCAAGGAGCAAATCAGCCCCAGCATTTT; CDR3: CSATQGANQPQHF